This TCR beta chain was sequenced for a study of cytomegalovirus exposure and HLA in healthy donors. A multiplex PCR was run with 60 Vbeta primers and 13 Jbeta primers. Repertoires were generated with immunoSEQ multiplex PCR, while TCRdb's copy carries only in-frame clones and drops some. The repertoire holds approximately 100,000 clones, with around 80% as singletons. This CDR3 spans 15 amino acids. The trim removed 0 bases at V and 5 bases at J, leaving 4 bases unmatched. CDR1 is SGDLS, CDR2 YYNGEE, per germline. What was sequenced was PBMCs. The genes are TRBV9 and TRBJ2-5, with TRBD2 matching over 10 bases. The receptor was derived from a man in his sixties in good health and CMV-seronegative. The CDR3 is CASSVGSGGTETQYF. CDR3 sequence (DNA): TGTGCCAGCAGCGTAGGTAGCGGGGGGACGGAGACCCAGTACTTC.